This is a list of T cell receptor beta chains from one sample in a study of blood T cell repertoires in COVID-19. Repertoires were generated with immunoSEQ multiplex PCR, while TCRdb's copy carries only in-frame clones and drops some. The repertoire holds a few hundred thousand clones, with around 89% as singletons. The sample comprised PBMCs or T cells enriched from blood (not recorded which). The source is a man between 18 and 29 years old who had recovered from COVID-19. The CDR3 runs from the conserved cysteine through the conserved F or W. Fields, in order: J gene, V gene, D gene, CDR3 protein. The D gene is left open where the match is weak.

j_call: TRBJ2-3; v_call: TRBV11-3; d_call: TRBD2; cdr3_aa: CASSLRSRGGPDTQYF
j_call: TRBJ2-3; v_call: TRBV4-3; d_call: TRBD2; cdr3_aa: CASSQEGLAGTTDTQYF
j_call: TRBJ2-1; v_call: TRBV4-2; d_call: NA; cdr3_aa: CASSQAPPGSQRDEQFF
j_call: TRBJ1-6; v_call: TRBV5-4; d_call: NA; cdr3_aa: CASSPGLENSPLHF
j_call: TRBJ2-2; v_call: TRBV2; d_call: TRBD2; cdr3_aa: CASSAWRGVAGELFF
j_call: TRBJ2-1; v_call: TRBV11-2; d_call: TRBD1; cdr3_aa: CASSLGDRFVRNEQFF
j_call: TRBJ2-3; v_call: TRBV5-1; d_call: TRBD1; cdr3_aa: CASSWTGRLTDTQYF
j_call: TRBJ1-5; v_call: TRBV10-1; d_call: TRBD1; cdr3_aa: CASNHPRDRGVQPQHF
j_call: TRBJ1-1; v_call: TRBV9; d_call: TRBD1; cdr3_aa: CASSAQGGNTEAFF
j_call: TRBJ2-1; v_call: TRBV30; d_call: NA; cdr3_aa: CAWSALGGGSYNEQFF
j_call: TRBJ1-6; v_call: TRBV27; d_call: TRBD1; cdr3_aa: CASSPGQDNSPLHF
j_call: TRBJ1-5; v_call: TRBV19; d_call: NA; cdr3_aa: CASSISTLNQPQHF
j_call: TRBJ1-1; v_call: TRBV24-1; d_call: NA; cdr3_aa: CATKTDRHYYTEAFF
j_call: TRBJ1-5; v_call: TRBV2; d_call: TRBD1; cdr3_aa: CASSGQGQPQHF
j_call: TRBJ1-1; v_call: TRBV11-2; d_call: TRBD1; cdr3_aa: CASSPGQGAMAEAFF